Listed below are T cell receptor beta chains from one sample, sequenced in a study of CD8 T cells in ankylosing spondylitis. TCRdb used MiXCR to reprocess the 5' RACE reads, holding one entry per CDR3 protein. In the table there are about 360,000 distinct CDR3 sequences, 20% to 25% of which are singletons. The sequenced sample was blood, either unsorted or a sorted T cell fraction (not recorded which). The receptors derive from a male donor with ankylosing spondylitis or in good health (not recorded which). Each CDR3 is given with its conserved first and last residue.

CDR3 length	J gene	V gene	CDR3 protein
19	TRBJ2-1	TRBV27	CASSPNILTGTVYNDGQFF
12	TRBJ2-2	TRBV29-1	CSAEGLHGELFF
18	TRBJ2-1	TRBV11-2	CASSASPLILSSYNEQFF
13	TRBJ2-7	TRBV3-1	CASSQDWSYEQYF
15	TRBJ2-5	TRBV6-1	CASSVGGGNQETQYF
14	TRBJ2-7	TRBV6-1	CASRSDSGFGEQYF
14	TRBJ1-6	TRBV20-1	CSARGQGGNSPLHF
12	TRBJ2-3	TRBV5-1	CASAAGTDTQYF
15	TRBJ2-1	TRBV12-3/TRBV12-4	CASSLGQGLDNEQFF
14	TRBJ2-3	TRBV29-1	CSVEFAGREDTQYF
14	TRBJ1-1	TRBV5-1	CASSSWDPNTEAFF
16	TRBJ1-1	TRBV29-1	CSATEGAPSQYSGAFF
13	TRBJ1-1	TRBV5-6	CASSFQRNTEAFF
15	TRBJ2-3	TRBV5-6	CASSLASGGTDTQYF
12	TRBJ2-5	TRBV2	CASSPGKETQYF
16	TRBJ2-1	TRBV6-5	CASSYDPLAAYNEQFF
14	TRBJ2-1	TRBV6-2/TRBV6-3	CASRGRGDYNEQFF
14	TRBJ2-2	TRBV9	CASSAGTGSGELFF
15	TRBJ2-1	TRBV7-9	CASSSRVSSYNEQFF
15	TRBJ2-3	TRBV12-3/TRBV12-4	CATGTSGGTLDTQYF
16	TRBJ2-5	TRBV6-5	CASSYLPGTGQETQYF
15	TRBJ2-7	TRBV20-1	CSARELRDPTYEQYF
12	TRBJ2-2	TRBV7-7	CASGLNTGELFF
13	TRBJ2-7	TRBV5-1	CASSFLTSGEQYF
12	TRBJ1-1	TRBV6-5	CASSYQGAEAFF
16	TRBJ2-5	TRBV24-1	CATSDLGQEFQETQYF
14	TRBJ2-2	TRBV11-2	CASSFPGMTGELFF
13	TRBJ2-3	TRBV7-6	CASTWGGTDTQYF
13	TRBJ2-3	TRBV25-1	CASSQGREDTQYF
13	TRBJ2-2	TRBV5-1	CASSWGQIGELFF
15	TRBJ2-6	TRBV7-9	CASSRTSSGANVLTF
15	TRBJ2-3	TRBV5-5	CASSAPLPSTDTQYF
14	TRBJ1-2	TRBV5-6	CASSLRPTDYGYTF
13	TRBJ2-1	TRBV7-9	CASSLVSSDEQFF
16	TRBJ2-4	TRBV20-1	CSAQISGGGPKNIQYF
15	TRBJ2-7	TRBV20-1	CSARDNGGPLDEQYF
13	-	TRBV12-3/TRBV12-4	CASRRDSSYEQFF
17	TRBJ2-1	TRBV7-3	CASSLEAAGSSYNEQFF
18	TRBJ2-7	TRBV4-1	CASSPQGSTSGNYYEQYF
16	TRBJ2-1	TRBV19	CASSIWGLAENNEQFF
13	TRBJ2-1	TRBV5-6	CASSSGTTVEQFF
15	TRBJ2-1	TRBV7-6	CASSLEGGGAFEQFF
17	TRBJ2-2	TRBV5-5	CASSSISRGPRTGELFF
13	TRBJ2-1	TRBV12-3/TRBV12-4	CASSRQGTGGQFF
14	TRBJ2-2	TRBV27	CASSQIPGTGELFF
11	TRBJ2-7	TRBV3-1	CASSQEYEQYF
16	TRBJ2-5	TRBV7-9	CASSRREERPQETQYF
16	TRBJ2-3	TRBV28	CASSITPGEATDTQYF
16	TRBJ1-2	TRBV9	CASSALPGQGAYGYTF
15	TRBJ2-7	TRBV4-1	CASSQDGTPTYEQYF
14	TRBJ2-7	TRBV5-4	CASSWDRRGREQYF
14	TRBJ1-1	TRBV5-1	CASSWVGVVTEAFF
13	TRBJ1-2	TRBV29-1	CSVVKQGDYGYTF
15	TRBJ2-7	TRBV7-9	CASSSPNRTIREQYF
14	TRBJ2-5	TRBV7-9	CASSPGAGQETQYF
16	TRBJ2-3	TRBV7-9	CASSFPGLGPTDTQYF
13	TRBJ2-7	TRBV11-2	CASSWDTAYEQYF
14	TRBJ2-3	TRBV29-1	CSVHRDRDTDTQYF